The T cell receptor beta chain under discussion was sequenced for a study of sequential checkpoint blockade in melanoma. The overall study: After both sequences, patients received maintenance nivolumab.

The assay was immunoSEQ multiplex PCR, and TCRdb's table has in-frame clones only and misses some. The table lists about 13,000 clones, 65% to 85% of them singletons. Treatment reported: randomized to nivolumab then ipilimumab (arm A) or the reverse (arm B). None of the patients previously received DNA-damaging chemotherapy. Sorted cells were live CD3+CD8+, lacking CD19 and CD56, from PBMCs. This receptor was identified in a human patient with melanoma. Some clones in this sample may be carry-over from other donors' samples. The sample here was CD8+ T cells sorted from blood (inferred from file names), taken from a patient given nivolumab and ipilimumab in sequence.

The CDR3 coding sequence is TGTGCCAGCAGCCTGGGACAGGGACCTTACGGCGAGCAGTTCTTC. It is translated as CASSLGQGPYGEQFF. The chain carries TRBV5-4 and TRBJ2-1; 9 bases align to TRBD1. V was pared by 4 bases and J by 10 bases, with 12 bases of the junction left unmatched. The CDR3 is 15 residues long. Germline V gene sequence: CDR1 SGHNT, CDR2 YYREEE (reference sequence).